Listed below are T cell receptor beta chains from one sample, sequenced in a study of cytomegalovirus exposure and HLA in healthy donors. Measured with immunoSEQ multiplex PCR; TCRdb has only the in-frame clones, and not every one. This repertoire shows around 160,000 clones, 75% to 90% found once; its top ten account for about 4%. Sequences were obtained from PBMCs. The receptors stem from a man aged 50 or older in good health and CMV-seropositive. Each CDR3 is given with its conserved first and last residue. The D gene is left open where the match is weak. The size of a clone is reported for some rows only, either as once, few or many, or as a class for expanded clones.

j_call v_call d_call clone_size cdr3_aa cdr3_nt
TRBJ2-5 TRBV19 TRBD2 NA CASMVAGDRETQYF TGTGCCAGTATGGTAGCGGGAGATCGGGAGACCCAGTACTTC
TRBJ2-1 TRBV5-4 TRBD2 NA CASSLGGLAGNNEQFF TGTGCCAGCAGCTTGGGTGGCCTAGCGGGTAACAATGAGCAGTTCTTC
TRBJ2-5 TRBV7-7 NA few CASSLRGETQYF TGTGCTAGCAGCTTACGGGGAGAGACCCAGTACTTC
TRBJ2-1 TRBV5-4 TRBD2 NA CASSLEAGAYNEQFF TGTGCCAGCAGCTTGGAAGCGGGGGCCTACAATGAGCAGTTCTTC
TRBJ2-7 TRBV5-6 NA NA CASSLGRSYEQYF TGTGCCAGCAGCTTGGGCAGATCCTACGAGCAGTACTTC
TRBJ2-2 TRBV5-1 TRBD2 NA CASMIGGGGSTGELFF TGCGCCAGCATGATTGGTGGCGGGGGGTCCACCGGGGAGCTGTTTTTT
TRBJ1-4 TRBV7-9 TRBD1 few CASSRPRTGGEKLFF TGTGCCAGCAGCCGTCCCCGGACAGGGGGTGAAAAACTGTTTTTT
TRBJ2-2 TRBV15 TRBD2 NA CATTAGGPSTGELFF TGTGCCACCACTGCGGGGGGGCCCAGCACCGGGGAGCTGTTTTTT
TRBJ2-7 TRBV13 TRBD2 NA CASSQSGLDYEQYF TGTGCCAGCAGCCAGTCGGGACTAGACTACGAGCAGTACTTC
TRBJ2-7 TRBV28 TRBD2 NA CASSLAGPREQYF TGTGCCAGCAGTCTAGCGGGGCCTCGCGAGCAGTACTTC
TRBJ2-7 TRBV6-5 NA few CASSERLGWEQYF TGTGCCAGCAGTGAACGCCTCGGTTGGGAGCAGTACTTC
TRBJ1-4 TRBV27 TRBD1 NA CASSGTGAEKLFF TGTGCCAGCAGCGGGACAGGGGCCGAAAAACTGTTTTTT
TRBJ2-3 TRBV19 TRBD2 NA CATTTQAGASTDTQYF TGTGCCACCACTACTCAAGCGGGAGCTAGCACAGATACGCAGTATTTT
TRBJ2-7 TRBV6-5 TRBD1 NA CASSPPGGPTYEQCF TGTGCCAGCAGTCCCCCAGGGGGTCCTACCTACGAGCAGTGCTTC
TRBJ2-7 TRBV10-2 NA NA CASMSSGFPYEQYF TGCGCCAGCATGAGTAGCGGTTTTCCCTACGAGCAGTACTTC
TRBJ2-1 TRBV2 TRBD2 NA CASSPGTSERDEQFF TGTGCCAGCAGTCCCGGGACTAGCGAAAGGGATGAGCAGTTCTTC
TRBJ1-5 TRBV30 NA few CAWSRQENQPQHF TGTGCCTGGAGCCGACAGGAGAATCAGCCCCAGCATTTT
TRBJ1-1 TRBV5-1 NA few CASSFEQGREAFF TGCGCCAGCAGCTTTGAGCAGGGTAGAGAAGCTTTCTTT
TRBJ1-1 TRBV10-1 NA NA CASSKGQGDTEAFF TGCGCCAGCAGTAAGGGGCAGGGTGACACTGAAGCTTTCTTT
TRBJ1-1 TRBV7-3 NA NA CASSLVRGTEAFF TGTGCCAGCAGCCTCGTCCGAGGCACTGAAGCTTTCTTT
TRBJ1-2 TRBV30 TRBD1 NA CAWRLMGDRGRGYGYTF TGTGCCTGGAGATTAATGGGGGACAGGGGGCGCGGGTATGGCTACACCTTC
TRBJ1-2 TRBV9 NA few CASSGVGSYGYTF TGTGCCAGCAGCGGGGTGGGGAGTTATGGCTACACCTTC
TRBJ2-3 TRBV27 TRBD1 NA CASSHTGADTQYF TGTGCCAGCAGTCACACAGGGGCAGATACGCAGTATTTT
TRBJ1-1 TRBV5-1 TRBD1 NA CASSLSLRGRDTEAFF TGCGCCAGCAGCTTGTCGCTTAGGGGGCGGGACACTGAAGCTTTCTTT
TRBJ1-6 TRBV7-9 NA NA CSSSSSLGGGPSPLHF TGTTCCAGCAGCTCCTCGCTTGGGGGGGGGCCTTCACCCCTCCACTTT
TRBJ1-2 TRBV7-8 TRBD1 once CASSLAGTGPYGYTF TGTGCCAGCAGCTTAGCCGGGACAGGCCCCTATGGCTACACCTTC
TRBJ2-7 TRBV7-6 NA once CASSLGTANYEQYF TGTGCCAGCAGCTTAGGGACAGCGAATTACGAGCAGTACTTC
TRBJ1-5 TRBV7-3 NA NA CASSLLGGQPQHF TGTGCCAGCAGCTTACTAGGGGGTCAGCCCCAGCATTTT
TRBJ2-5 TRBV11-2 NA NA CASSLGAVETQYF TGTGCCAGCAGCTTGGGGGCGGTCGAGACCCAGTACTTC
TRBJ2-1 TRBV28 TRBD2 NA CASSLGRTSGSSYNEQFF TGTGCCAGCAGTTTAGGCCGGACTAGCGGGAGCTCCTACAATGAGCAGTTCTTC
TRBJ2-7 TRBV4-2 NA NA CASSQDRRQPYEQYF TGTGCCAGCAGCCAAGATCGAAGACAGCCGTACGAGCAGTACTTC
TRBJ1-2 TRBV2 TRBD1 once CASRMDRGNNYGYTF TGTGCCAGCAGAATGGACAGGGGGAATAACTATGGCTACACCTTC
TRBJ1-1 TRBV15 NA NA CATSRDAEYAFF TGTGCCACCAGCAGAGATGCGGAATACGCTTTCTTT
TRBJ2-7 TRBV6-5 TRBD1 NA CASRPTDRVGYEQYF TGTGCCAGCAGACCCACGGACAGGGTTGGATACGAGCAGTACTTC
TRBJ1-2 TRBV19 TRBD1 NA CASRGQGAGGYTF TGTGCCAGTAGAGGACAGGGGGCTGGTGGCTACACCTTC
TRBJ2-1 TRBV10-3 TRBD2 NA CAISALAGIHEQFF TGTGCCATCAGTGCCCTAGCGGGAATTCATGAGCAGTTCTTC
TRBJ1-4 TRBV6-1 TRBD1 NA CASFGTGLSEKLFF TGTGCCAGCTTCGGGACAGGGTTAAGTGAAAAACTGTTTTTT
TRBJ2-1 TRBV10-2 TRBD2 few CASSESGKSGSRNEQFF TGCGCCAGCAGTGAGTCGGGAAAAAGCGGGAGTAGGAATGAGCAGTTCTTC
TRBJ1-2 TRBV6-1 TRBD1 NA CASSAGTGVAGYTF TGTGCCAGCAGTGCCGGGACAGGGGTCGCTGGCTACACCTTC
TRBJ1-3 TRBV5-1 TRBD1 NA CASSSHGQGTSGNTIYF TGCGCCAGCAGCTCGCACGGACAGGGAACATCTGGAAACACCATATATTTT
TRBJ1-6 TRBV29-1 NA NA CSVRTDAYNSPLHF TGCAGCGTGCGGACTGACGCCTATAATTCACCCCTCCACTTT
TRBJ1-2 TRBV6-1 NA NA CASNIGGASIKGYTF TGTGCCAGCAATATCGGGGGGGCGAGCATAAAGGGCTACACCTTC
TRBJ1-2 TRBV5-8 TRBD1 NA CASTSRGYNYGYTF TGTGCCAGCACCTCCAGGGGGTACAACTATGGCTACACCTTC
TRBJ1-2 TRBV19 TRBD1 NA CASSTSGGEGTYTF TGTGCCAGTAGTACATCAGGGGGCGAAGGGACCTACACCTTC
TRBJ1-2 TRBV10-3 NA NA CAISQGIGYGYTF TGTGCCATCAGTCAGGGGATCGGCTATGGCTACACCTTC
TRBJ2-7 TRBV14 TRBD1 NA CASAESGGGHEQYF TGTGCCAGCGCCGAATCAGGGGGCGGCCACGAGCAGTACTTC
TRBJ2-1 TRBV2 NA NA CASSPPVGDNEQFF TGTGCCAGCAGTCCACCTGTAGGGGACAATGAGCAGTTCTTC
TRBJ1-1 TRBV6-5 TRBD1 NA CASRGQVNTEAFF TGTGCCAGCAGAGGACAGGTGAACACTGAAGCTTTCTTT